The source of this TCR beta chain is a study of beta chain features in type 1 diabetes. The sample holds a few counts of this clone. Sequencing targeted expressed TCRB transcripts, as all isolated RNA had been reverse transcribed. TCRdb's table, derived via immunoSEQ multiplex PCR, lists solely in-frame clones and lacks some. The sample yields approximately 160,000 clones, under 9.5% seen once. CDR1 is MNHNY, CDR2 SVGAGI, per germline (reference sequence). The CDR3 spans 14 residues. V was shortened by 3 bases and J by 7 bases, with 13 bases between the two germline ends. The chain combines TRBV6-6 with TRBJ1-5, with a possible D match to TRBD1 (5 bases). The sequencing input was central memory CD4+ T cells from blood. This TCR came from a man between 18 and 29 years old in good health. CDR3 in DNA: TGTGCCAGCAGTTATGGGAGGGACGGCCAGCCCCAGCATTTT. Translating gives CASSYGRDGQPQHF.